Each of the 4 T cell receptor beta chains below was sequenced from the same sample in a study of cytomegalovirus exposure and HLA in healthy donors. The PCR had 60 Vbeta and 13 Jbeta primers. Libraries were prepared by immunoSEQ multiplex PCR; TCRdb keeps only in-frame clonotypes and omits some of them. The table includes approximately 150,000 clones, approximately 77% detected once. Sequenced input: PBMCs. These receptors were collected from a man aged 30 to 39 in good health and CMV-seropositive.

This clone was counted a single time. This sequence joins TRBV18 and TRBJ1-5, with D perhaps matching TRBD1 (5 bases). The CDR3 contains 15 residues. The V end was cut by 4 bases, the J end by 0 bases, with 10 bases between. Germline lookup yields CDR1 KGHSH and CDR2 LQKENI. CDR3 DNA sequence: TGTGCCAGCTCACTCCAGACAGTTAGCAATCAGCCCCAGCATTTT. This translates into CASSLQTVSNQPQHF.

V and J are TRBV14 and TRBJ2-7; TRBD1 might be the D (6 bases). CDR1 and CDR2 (germline): SGHDN, FVKESK. Trimming removed 0 bases from V and 2 bases from J, with 17 bases in between. The CDR3 contains 17 residues. The CDR3 loop reads CASSQDILGAGTYEQYF. The CDR3 DNA reads TGTGCCAGCAGCCAAGATATCTTGGGGGCCGGCACCTACGAGCAGTACTTC.

The chain employs TRBV6-1 and TRBJ2-5, with D tentatively TRBD1 (6 bases). Trimming shortened V by 8 bases and J by 5 bases, and 15 bases separated the two germline ends. The CDR3 is made up of 13 amino acids. CDR1 and CDR2 (germline): MNHNS, SASEGT. The CDR3 DNA reads TGTGCCAGCCGCTGGGGGCGCACTGAGACCCAGTACTTC. This gives the protein CASRWGRTETQYF.

V usage is TRBV7-9 and J usage is TRBJ2-2, with 10 bases matching TRBD1. CDR3 length: 14 amino acids. Germline lookup yields CDR1 SEHNR and CDR2 FQNEAQ (reference sequence). After removal of 9 bases from V and 0 bases from J, the junction contained 1 base not matched to a gene. CDR3 protein: CARGQGANTGELFF. CDR3 coding DNA: TGTGCCAGAGGACAGGGGGCGAACACCGGGGAGCTGTTTTTT.